A selection of T cell receptor beta chains follows, all from one sample in a study of CD8 T cells in Susac syndrome. One entry per CDR3 protein results from TCRdb running MiXCR on the immunoSEQ multiplex PCR reads. The sample records about 71,000 distinct CDR3 sequences, just over 95% being singletons. Sequenced: CD4+ T cells from PBMCs. These receptors were obtained from a human donor with multiple sclerosis. The CDR3 runs from the conserved cysteine through the conserved F or W. A D gene is named only where the DNA matches it firmly. The size entry is marked missing in some rows and otherwise reads once, few, many or a size class.

>TRBV2|TRBJ2-2|NA|NA
CASNRVGNTGELFF
TGTGCCAGCAATAGGGTCGGGAACACCGGGGAGCTGTTTTTT
>TRBV6-1|TRBJ2-1|NA|TRBD1
CASSEARTGAYNEQFF
TGTGCCAGCAGTGAAGCCCGGACAGGGGCTTACAATGAGCAGTTCTTC
>TRBV9|TRBJ2-1|NA|NA
CASRPTVSSSYNEQFF
TGTGCCAGCCGTCCCACGGTTTCATCCTCCTACAATGAGCAGTTCTTC
>TRBV7-3|TRBJ2-7|NA|NA
CASSGGPSYEQYF
TGTGCCAGCAGCGGGGGCCCCTCCTACGAGCAGTACTTC
>TRBV7-2|TRBJ1-5|NA|NA
CASSLRWGQDQPQHF
TGTGCCAGCAGCCTACGGTGGGGGCAGGATCAGCCCCAGCATTTT
>TRBV30|TRBJ2-7|NA|NA
CAWSVSRWSYEQYF
TGTGCCTGGAGTGTTTCACGGTGGTCCTACGAGCAGTACTTC
>TRBV12-3/TRBV12-4|TRBJ2-5|once|TRBD1
CASSLRQGQETQYF
TGTGCCAGCAGTTTAAGACAGGGACAAGAGACCCAGTACTTC
>TRBV29-1|TRBJ1-1|NA|NA
CSVEDLGMENTEAFF
TGCAGCGTTGAAGATTTAGGGATGGAGAACACTGAAGCTTTCTTT
>TRBV18|TRBJ2-7|NA|NA
CASSPDSFPSYEQYF
TGTGCCAGCTCACCAGACAGCTTCCCCTCCTACGAGCAGTACTTC
>TRBV27|TRBJ1-2|NA|NA
CASSPTPEAGGYTF
TGTGCCAGCAGTCCTACCCCTGAGGCAGGGGGCTACACCTTC
>TRBV5-1|TRBJ1-2|NA|NA
CASSSQGIAGYGYTF
TGCGCCAGCAGCTCCCAGGGCATCGCGGGCTATGGCTACACCTTC
>TRBV6-1|TRBJ1-4|NA|NA
CASKLNGALNEKLFF
TGTGCCAGCAAACTCAATGGGGCCCTTAATGAAAAACTGTTTTTT
>TRBV5-1|TRBJ2-3|once|NA
CASSLVQGSTDTQYF
TGCGCCAGCAGCTTGGTCCAGGGCAGCACAGATACGCAGTATTTT
>TRBV12-3/TRBV12-4|TRBJ2-1|once|NA
CASSSEQISYNEQFF
TGTGCCAGCAGTTCTGAGCAGATCTCCTACAATGAGCAGTTCTTC
>TRBV15|TRBJ2-2|NA|NA
CATSSLPTGELFF
TGTGCCACCAGCAGCTTGCCCACCGGGGAGCTGTTTTTT
>TRBV7-2|TRBJ2-2|NA|NA
CASSLVGTTGELFF
TGTGCCAGCAGCTTAGTGGGGACCACCGGGGAGCTGTTTTTT
>TRBV3-1|TRBJ2-7|NA|NA
CASSRQGFSNSYEQYF
TGTGCCAGCAGCCGTCAGGGATTCTCCAATTCCTACGAGCAGTACTTC
>TRBV20-1|TRBJ2-5|NA|TRBD1
CSAGQGIAETQYF
TGCAGTGCCGGACAGGGGATTGCTGAGACCCAGTACTTC
>TRBV7-9|TRBJ1-1|NA|NA
CASSVLIGSEAFF
TGTGCCAGCAGCGTATTAATCGGCTCTGAAGCTTTCTTT
>TRBV12-3/TRBV12-4|TRBJ2-7|NA|TRBD1
CASRTGGDGSEQYF
TGTGCCAGCAGAACAGGGGGCGACGGATCCGAGCAGTACTTC
>TRBV11-2|TRBJ2-7|NA|TRBD1
CASSQRTGSYEQYF
TGTGCCAGCAGCCAACGGACAGGGTCCTACGAGCAGTACTTC
>TRBV27|TRBJ2-7|NA|NA
CASSFPQGEQYF
TGTGCCAGCAGCTTTCCCCAAGGCGAGCAGTACTTC
>TRBV14|TRBJ2-2|NA|TRBD1
CASSLRLGQAYTGELFF
TGTGCCAGCAGCCTCCGCCTGGGACAGGCCTACACCGGGGAGCTGTTTTTT
>TRBV20-1|TRBJ1-5|NA|NA
CSARAGQGENQPQHF
TGCAGTGCTAGAGCGGGTCAAGGGGAGAATCAGCCCCAGCATTTT
>TRBV28|TRBJ2-7|NA|TRBD1
CASSTRQGAYEQYF
TGTGCCAGCAGTACTCGACAGGGGGCCTACGAGCAGTACTTC
>TRBV20-1|TRBJ1-2|NA|NA
CSASGGYYGYTF
TGCAGTGCTAGCGGCGGATACTATGGCTACACCTTC